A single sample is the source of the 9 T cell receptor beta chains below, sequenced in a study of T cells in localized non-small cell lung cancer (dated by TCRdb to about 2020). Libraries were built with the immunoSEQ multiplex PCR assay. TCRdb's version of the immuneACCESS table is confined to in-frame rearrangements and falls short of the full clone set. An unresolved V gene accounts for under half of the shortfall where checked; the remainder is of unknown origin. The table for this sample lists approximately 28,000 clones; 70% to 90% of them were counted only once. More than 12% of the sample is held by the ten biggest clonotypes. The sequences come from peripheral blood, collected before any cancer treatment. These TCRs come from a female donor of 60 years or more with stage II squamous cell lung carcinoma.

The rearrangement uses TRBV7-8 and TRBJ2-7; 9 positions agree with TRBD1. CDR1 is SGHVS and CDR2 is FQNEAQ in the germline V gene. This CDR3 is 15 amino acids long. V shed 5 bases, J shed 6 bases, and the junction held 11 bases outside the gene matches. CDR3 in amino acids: CASSDPEQGAPEQYF. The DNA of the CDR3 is TGTGCCAGCAGCGATCCGGAACAGGGGGCCCCCGAGCAGTACTTC.

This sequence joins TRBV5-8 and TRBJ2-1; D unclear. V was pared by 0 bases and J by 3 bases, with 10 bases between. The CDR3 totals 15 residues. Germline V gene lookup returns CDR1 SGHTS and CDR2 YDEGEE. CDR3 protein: CASSLGGPHYNEQFF. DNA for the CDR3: TGTGCCAGCAGCTTGGGTGGTCCCCACTACAATGAGCAGTTCTTC. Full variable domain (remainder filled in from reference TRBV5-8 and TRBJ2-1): EAGVTQSPTHLIKTRGQQATLRCSPISGHTSVYWYQQALGLGLQFLLWYDEGEERNRGNFPPRFSGRQFPNYSSELNVNALELEDSALYLCASSLGGPHYNEQFFGPGTRLTVL.

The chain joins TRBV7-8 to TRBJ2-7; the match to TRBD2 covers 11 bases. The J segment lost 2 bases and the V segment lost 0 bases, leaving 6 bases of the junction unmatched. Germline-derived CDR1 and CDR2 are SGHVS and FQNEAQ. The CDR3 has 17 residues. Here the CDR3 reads CASSLAPGLAGAYEQYF. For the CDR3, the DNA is TGTGCCAGCAGCTTAGCGCCCGGACTAGCGGGCGCCTACGAGCAGTACTTC.

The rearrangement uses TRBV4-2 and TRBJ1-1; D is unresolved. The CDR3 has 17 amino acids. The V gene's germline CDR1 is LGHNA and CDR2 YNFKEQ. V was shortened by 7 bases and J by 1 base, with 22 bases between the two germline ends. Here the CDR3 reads CASTPQGGRTRNTEAFF. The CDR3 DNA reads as TGTGCCAGCACCCCGCAAGGCGGTCGAACCAGGAACACTGAAGCTTTCTTT.

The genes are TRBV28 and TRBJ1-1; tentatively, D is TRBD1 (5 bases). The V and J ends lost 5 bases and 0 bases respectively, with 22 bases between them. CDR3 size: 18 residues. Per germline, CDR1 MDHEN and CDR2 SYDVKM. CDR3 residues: CASSPPPDTPSMNTEAFF. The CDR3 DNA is TGTGCCAGCAGTCCCCCCCCGGACACGCCTTCCATGAACACTGAAGCTTTCTTT.

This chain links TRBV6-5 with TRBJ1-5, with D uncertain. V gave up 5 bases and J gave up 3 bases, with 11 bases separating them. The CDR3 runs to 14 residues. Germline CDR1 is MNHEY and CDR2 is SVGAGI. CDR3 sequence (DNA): TGTGCCAGCAGTAACGGACGGATCAATCAGCCCCAGCATTTT. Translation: CASSNGRINQPQHF.

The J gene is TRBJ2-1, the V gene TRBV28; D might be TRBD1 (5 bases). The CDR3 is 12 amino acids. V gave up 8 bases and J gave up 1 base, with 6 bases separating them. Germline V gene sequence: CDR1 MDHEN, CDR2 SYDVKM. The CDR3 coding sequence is TGTGCCAGCTCAGGGTCCTACAATGAGCAGTTCTTC. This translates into CASSGSYNEQFF. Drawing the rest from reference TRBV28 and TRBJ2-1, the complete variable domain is DVKVTQSSRYLVKRTGEKVFLECVQDMDHENMFWYRQDPGLGLRLIYFSYDVKMKEKGDIPEGYSVSREKKERFSLILESASTNQTSMYLCASSGSYNEQFFGPGTRLTVL.

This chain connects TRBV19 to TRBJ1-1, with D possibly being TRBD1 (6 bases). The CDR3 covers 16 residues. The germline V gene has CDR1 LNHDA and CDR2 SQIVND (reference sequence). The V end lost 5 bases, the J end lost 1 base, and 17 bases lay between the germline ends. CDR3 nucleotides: TGTGCCAGTAGTCTAGTACAGGGAGCCGCGAACACTGAAGCTTTCTTT. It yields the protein CASSLVQGAANTEAFF.

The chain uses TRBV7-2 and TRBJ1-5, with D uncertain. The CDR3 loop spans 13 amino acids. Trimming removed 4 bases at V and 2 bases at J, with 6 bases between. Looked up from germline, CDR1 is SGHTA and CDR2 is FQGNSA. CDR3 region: CASSSRGNQPQHF. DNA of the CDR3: TGTGCCAGCAGCTCTCGGGGCAATCAGCCCCAGCATTTT.